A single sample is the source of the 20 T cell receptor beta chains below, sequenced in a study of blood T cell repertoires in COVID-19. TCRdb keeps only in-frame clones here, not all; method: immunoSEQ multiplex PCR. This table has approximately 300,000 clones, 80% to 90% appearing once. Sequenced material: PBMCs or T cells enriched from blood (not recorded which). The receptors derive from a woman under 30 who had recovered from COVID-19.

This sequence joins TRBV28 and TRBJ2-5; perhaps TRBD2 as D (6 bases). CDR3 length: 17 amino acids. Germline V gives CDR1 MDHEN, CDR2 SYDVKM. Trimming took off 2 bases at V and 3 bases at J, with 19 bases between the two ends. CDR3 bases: TGTGCCAGCAGTTTACACGGGGGTGGTTACTGGGAAGAGACCCAGTACTTC. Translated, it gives CASSLHGGGYWEETQYF.

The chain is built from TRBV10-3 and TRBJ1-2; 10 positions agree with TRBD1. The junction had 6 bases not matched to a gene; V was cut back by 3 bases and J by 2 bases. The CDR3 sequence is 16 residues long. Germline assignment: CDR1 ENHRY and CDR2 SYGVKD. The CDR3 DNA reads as TGTGCCATCAGTGATGGGACAGGGGCGCCCAACTATGGCTACACCTTC. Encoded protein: CAISDGTGAPNYGYTF.

The CDR3 sequence: CATTPGVITNEKLFF. CDR3 coding DNA: TGTGCCACCACTCCGGGGGTGATAACTAATGAAAAACTGTTTTTT. This chain uses TRBV18 with TRBJ1-4, with D possibly matching TRBD1 (5 bases). The germline V gene has CDR1 KGHSH and CDR2 LQKENI. Trimming removed 10 bases from V and 1 base from J, with 16 bases in between. The CDR3 is made up of 15 amino acids. Looking up the rest from reference TRBV18 and TRBJ1-4 gives the full variable domain: NAGVMQNPRHLVRRRGQEARLRCSPMKGHSHVYWYRQLPEEGLKFMVYLQKENIIDESGMPKERFSAEFPKEGPSILRIQQVVRGDSAAYFCATTPGVITNEKLFFGSGTQLSVL.

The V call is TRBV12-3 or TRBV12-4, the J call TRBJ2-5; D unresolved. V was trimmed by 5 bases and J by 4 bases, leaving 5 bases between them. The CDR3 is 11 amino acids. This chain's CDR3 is CASSRGETQYF. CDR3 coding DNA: TGTGCCAGCAGTCGAGGAGAGACCCAGTACTTC.

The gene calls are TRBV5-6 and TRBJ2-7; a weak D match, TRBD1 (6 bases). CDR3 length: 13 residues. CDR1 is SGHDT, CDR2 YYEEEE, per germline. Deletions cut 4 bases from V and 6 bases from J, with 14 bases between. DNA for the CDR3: TGTGCCAGCAGCCCCTACAGGGCAACCGAGCAGTACTTC. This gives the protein CASSPYRATEQYF.

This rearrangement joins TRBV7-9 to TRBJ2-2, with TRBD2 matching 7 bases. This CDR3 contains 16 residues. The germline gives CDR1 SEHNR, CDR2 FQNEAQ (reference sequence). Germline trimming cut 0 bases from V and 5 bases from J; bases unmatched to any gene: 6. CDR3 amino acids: CASSLALGTMTGELFF. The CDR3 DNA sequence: TGTGCCAGCAGCTTAGCGCTGGGGACTATGACCGGGGAGCTGTTTTTT.

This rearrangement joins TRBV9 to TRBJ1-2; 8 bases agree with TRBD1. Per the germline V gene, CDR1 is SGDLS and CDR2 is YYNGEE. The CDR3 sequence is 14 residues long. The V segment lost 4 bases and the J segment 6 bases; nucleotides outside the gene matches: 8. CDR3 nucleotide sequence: TGTGCCAGCAGCTTTTCGGGACAGGACGATGGCTACACCTTC. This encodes CASSFSGQDDGYTF.

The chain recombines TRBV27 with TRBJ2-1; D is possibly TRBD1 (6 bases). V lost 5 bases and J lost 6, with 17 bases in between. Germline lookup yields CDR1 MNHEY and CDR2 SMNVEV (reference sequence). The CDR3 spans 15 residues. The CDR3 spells CASSPRGGTFNEQFF. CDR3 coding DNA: TGTGCCAGCAGTCCACGAGGGGGAACCTTCAATGAGCAGTTCTTC.

CDR3 residues: CAWSVSGRTEAFF. CDR3 DNA: TGTGCCTGGAGTGTATCTGGGAGAACTGAAGCTTTCTTT. The genes are TRBV30 and TRBJ1-1; no reliable D call. V lost 0 bases and J lost 5, with 10 bases in between. The CDR3 is 13 residues long. Germline V gene sequence: CDR1 GTSNPN, CDR2 SVGIG (reference sequence).

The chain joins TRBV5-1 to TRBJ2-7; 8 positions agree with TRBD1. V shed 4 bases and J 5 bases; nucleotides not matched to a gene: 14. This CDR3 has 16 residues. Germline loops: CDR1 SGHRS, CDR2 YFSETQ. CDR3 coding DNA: TGCGCCAGCAGCGGACTGACCGGACAGGGTTGGGACGAGCAGTACTTC. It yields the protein CASSGLTGQGWDEQYF.

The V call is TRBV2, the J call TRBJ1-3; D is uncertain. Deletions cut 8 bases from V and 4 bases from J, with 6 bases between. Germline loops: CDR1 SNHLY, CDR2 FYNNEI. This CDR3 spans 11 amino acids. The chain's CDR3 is CASSGGNTIYF. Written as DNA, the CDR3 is TGTGCCAGCTCGGGGGGAAACACCATATATTTT.

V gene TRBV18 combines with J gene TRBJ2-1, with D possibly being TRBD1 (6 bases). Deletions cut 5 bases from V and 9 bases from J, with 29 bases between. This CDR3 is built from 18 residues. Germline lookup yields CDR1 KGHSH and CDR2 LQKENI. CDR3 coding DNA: TGTGCCAGCTCATCGGTTTCGTCCACGGGACAACTTAGTAGTGAGCAGTTCTTC. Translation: CASSSVSSTGQLSSEQFF.

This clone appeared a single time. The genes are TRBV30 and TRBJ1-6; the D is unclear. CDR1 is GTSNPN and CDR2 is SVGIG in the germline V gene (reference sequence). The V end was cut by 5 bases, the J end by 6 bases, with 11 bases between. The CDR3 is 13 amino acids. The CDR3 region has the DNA TGTGCCTGGGAAGAGTCCCTTAATTCACCCCTCCACTTT. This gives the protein CAWEESLNSPLHF. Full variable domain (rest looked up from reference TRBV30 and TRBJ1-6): SQTIHQWPATLVQPVGSPLSLECTVEGTSNPNLYWYRQAAGRGLQLLFYSVGIGQISSEVPQNLSASRPQDRQFILSSKKLLLSDSGFYLCAWEESLNSPLHFGNGTRLTVT.

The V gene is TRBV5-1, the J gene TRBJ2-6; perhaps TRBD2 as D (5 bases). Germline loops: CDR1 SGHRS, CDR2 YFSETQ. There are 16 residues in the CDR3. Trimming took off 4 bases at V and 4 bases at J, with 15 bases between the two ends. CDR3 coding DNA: TGCGCCAGCAGCCCGCAGTCGGGAACAGGGGCCAACGTCCTGACTTTC. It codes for CASSPQSGTGANVLTF.

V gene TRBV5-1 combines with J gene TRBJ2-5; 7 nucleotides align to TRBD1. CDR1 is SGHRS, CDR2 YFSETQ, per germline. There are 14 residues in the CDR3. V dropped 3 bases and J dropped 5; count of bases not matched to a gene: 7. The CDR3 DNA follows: TGCGCCAGCAGCTCCGCAGGGGGTCGGGAGACCCAGTACTTC. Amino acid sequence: CASSSAGGRETQYF.

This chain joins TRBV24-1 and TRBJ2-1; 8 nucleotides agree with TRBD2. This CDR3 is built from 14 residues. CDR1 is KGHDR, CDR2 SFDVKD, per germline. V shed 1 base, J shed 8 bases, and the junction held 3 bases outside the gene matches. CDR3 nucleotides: TGTGCCACCAGTGATTTCCGGGGGGGCGATGAGCAGTTCTTC. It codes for CATSDFRGGDEQFF.

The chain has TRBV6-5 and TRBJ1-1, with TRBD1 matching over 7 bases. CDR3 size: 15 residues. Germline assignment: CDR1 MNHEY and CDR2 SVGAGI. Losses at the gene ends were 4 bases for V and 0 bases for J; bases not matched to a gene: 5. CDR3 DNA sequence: TGTGCCAGCAGTTCATTCGACAGGGTGAACACTGAAGCTTTCTTT. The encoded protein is CASSSFDRVNTEAFF.

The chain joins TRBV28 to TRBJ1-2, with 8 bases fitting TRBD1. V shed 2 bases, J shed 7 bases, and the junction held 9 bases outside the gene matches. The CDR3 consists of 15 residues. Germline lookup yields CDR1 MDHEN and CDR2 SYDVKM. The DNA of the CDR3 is TGTGCCAGCAGTTTAATAGACAGGGGCGTCCTTGGCTACACCTTC. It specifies CASSLIDRGVLGYTF.

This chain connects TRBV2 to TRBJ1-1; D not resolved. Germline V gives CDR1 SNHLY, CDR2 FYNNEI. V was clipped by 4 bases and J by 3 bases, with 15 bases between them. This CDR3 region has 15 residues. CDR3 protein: CASSVFGSSHTEAFF. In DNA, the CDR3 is TGTGCCAGCAGTGTATTTGGGAGTTCCCACACTGAAGCTTTCTTT.

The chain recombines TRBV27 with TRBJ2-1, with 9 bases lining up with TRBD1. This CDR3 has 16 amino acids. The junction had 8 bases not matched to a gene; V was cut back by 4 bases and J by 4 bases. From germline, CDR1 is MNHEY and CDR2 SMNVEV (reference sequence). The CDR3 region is CASSYRGQGLYNEQFF. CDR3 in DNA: TGTGCCAGCAGTTATAGGGGACAGGGTTTATACAATGAGCAGTTCTTC.